This T cell receptor (beta chain) was recovered during a study of T cell responses to AZD1222 COVID-19 vaccine. Study-level results: Baseline testing showed seropositivity in only 5 or 6 AZD1222 recipients. Two AZD1222 doses significantly raised spike-specific TCR breadth and depth over controls. Targets within unmutated variant regions were reportedly found for nearly half of spike-specific TCRs.

The data were produced by immunoSEQ multiplex PCR, yet TCRdb's version contains in-frame clones alone and is incomplete. The sample has 50,000 to 65,000 clones; around 90% are singletons. Comment on this clone: Its antigen is not known.

Sequences were derived from peripheral blood, sampled on day 0 of AZD1222 vaccination. The source is an adult in good health.

The CDR3 DNA follows: TGTGCCAGCAGCCCTTGGACAGCGGGAGAAACTAACTATGGCTACACCTTC. Translated, it gives CASSPWTAGETNYGYTF. The chain carries TRBV6-2 or TRBV6-3 and TRBJ1-2, with TRBD1 as a possible D gene (6 bases). This CDR3 comprises 17 residues. The V end was cut by 6 bases, the J end by 0 bases, with 20 bases between. The V gene's germline CDR1 is MNHEY and CDR2 SVGEGT.